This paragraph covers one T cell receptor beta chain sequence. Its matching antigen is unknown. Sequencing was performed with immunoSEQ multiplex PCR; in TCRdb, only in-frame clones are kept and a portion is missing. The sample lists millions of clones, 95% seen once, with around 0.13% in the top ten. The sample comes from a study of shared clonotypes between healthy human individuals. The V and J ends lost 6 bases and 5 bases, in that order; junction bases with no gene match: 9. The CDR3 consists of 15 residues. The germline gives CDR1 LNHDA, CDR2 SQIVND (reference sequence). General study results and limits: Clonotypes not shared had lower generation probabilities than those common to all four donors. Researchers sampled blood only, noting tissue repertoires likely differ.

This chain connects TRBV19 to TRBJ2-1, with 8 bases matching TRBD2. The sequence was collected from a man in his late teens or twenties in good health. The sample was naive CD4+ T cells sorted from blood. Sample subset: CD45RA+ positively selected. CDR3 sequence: CASRSLGLGDNEQFF. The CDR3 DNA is TGTGCCAGTAGAAGCTTGGGACTAGGGGACAATGAGCAGTTCTTC.